These 30 T cell receptor beta chains came from one sample sequenced in a study of tumor-infiltrating lymphocytes in primary liver carcinoma. For blood RNA, unsorted whole blood served as the source, and germline DNA was extracted too. The template, roughly 550 ng total RNA, yielded TCR beta cDNA made with a constant-region primer. Three nested multiplex PCR rounds of slightly modified ARM-PCR generated TCR beta libraries. Investigators reported that the first two PCR rounds, at approximately 11 cycles each, used TRBV1-TRBV30 forward primers with a C-beta reverse primer. Via MiXCR, TCRdb re-called the multiplex PCR reads, giving one row per CDR3 protein. The sample has about 310,000 distinct CDR3 sequences; 50% to 60% are singletons. Sequenced input: peripheral blood. The receptors were gathered from a woman in her twenties or thirties with primary liver carcinoma and hepatitis B virus infection.

On this clonotype: The junction differs from germline at one of its ends, possibly a read error. The chain is built from TRBV12-3 or TRBV12-4 and TRBJ2-2; 10 bases match TRBD2. The CDR3 has 14 amino acids. The DNA of the CDR3 is TGTGTCAGCAGACCTAGCGGGAGAATCGGGGAGCTGTTTTTT. Its translation: CVSRPSGRIGELFF.

The chain uses TRBV5-6 and TRBJ1-5, with a possible D match to TRBD1 (6 bases). The germline V and J ends were trimmed by 1 base and 6 bases, with 11 bases remaining between them. Germline loops: CDR1 SGHDT, CDR2 YYEEEE. The CDR3 spans 14 residues. CDR3 DNA: TGTGCCAGCAGCTTGTGGGCAGGGGCTCAGCCCCAGCATTTT. Its protein is CASSLWAGAQPQHF. Based on the CDR3 plus reference TRBV5-6 and TRBJ1-5, the full variable domain is DAGVTQSPTHLIKTRGQQVTLRCSPKSGHDTVSWYQQALGQGPQFIFQYYEEEERQRGNFPDRFSGHQFPNYSSELNVNALLLGDSALYLCASSLWAGAQPQHFGDGTRLSIL.

V usage is TRBV7-9 and J usage is TRBJ2-2; D is tentatively TRBD1 or TRBD2 (5 bases each). CDR1 is SEHNR and CDR2 is FQNEAQ in the germline V gene (reference sequence). The V end was cut by 4 bases, the J end by 3 bases, with 15 bases between. The CDR3 sequence is 16 residues long. CDR3 region: CASSSTWDLYTGELFF. In DNA, the CDR3 is TGTGCCAGCAGCTCGACATGGGACCTTTACACCGGGGAGCTGTTTTTT.

There are a few counts of this clonotype. V is TRBV7-9 and J is TRBJ2-7; D uncertain. Germline lookup yields CDR1 SEHNR and CDR2 FQNEAQ (reference sequence). Trimming pared 0 bases from V and 3 bases from J, leaving 12 bases between. The CDR3 loop spans 15 amino acids. CDR3 nucleotide sequence: TGTGCCAGCAGCTTAGCGTCCAGAACAGTCTACGAGCAGTACTTC. Its translation is CASSLASRTVYEQYF.

This clonotype was seen many times. The chain carries TRBV12-3 or TRBV12-4 and TRBJ2-7; 7 bases align to TRBD1. This CDR3 comprises 13 residues. Trimming removed 7 bases from V and 7 bases from J; junction bases left unmatched: 10. The chain's CDR3 is CASKRQGSGEQYF. CDR3 coding DNA: TGTGCCAGCAAAAGACAGGGTTCGGGTGAGCAGTACTTC.

Remarks on this clonotype: This CDR3 is missing its conserved last phenylalanine or tryptophan, likely due to a read error. The DNA is left out, because the CDR3 cannot be placed on it with certainty; the CDR3 is given as TCRdb lists it. The chain is built from TRBV11-2 and TRBJ2-7; the table's D call, TRBD2, was not checked against the DNA. Germline lookup yields CDR1 SGHAT and CDR2 FQNNGV. The CDR3 is 15 amino acids in total, end residues counted. The CDR3 region is CASSLVGTNGLLVYT.

CDR3 sequence: CASSHGQPQHF. Written as DNA, the CDR3 is TGTGCCAGCAGTCATGGGCAGCCCCAGCATTTT. The chain recombines TRBV6-2 or TRBV6-3 with TRBJ1-5; no firm D call. The CDR3 has 11 residues. The V gene's germline CDR1 is MNHEY and CDR2 SVGEGT. V lost 5 bases and J lost 7, with 6 bases in between.

The genes are TRBV7-8 and TRBJ2-1; tentatively, D is TRBD2 (5 bases). Per the germline V gene, CDR1 is SGHVS and CDR2 is FQNEAQ. This CDR3 contains 14 residues. V dropped 7 bases and J dropped 4 bases, with 14 bases sitting between them. CDR3 coding DNA: TGTGCCAGCAAGGAAGGACTGGTGTACAATGAGCAGTTCTTC. This sequence encodes CASKEGLVYNEQFF.

As for this clonotype: The germline gene is not matched at one end of the junction; a read error may be the cause. The chain links TRBV10-3 to TRBJ2-7; D not resolved. From germline, CDR1 is ENHRY and CDR2 SYGVKD. This CDR3 is 12 amino acids long. The CDR3, as DNA: TGCGCCACCAGTGAAACGGACTACGAGCAGTACTTC. Translating it yields CATSETDYEQYF.

Comment on this clonotype: This may be a read error: a much more frequent sequence differs by one nucleotide. The rearrangement uses TRBV7-9 and TRBJ2-2, with 8 nucleotides matching TRBD2. Germline V gives CDR1 SEHNR, CDR2 FQNEAQ (reference sequence). Trimming cost V 7 bases and J 4 bases; bases outside gene matches: 8. This CDR3 spans 15 amino acids. The CDR3 DNA follows: TGTGCCAGCAACCAGACTAGCGTGGCCACCGGGGAGCTGTTTTTT. Translation: CASNQTSVATGELFF. Complete variable domain (other parts from reference TRBV7-9 and TRBJ2-2): DTGVSQNPRHKITKRGQNVTFRCDPISEHNRLYWYRQTLGQGPEFLTYFQNEAQLEKSRLLSDRFSAERPKGSFSTLEIQRTEQGDSAMYLCASNQTSVATGELFFGEGSRLTVL.

Of note for this clonotype: A much larger clone differs by one base, so this may be a read error. J is TRBJ2-1 and V is TRBV12-5, with D possibly TRBD2 on 5 matching bases. CDR3 length: 14 residues. In germline, CDR1 is LGHNT, CDR2 FRNRAP. Trimming removed 6 bases at V and 3 bases at J, with 12 bases between. For the CDR3, the DNA is TGTGCTAGTGGGATTGAAGGACTCTACAATGAGCAGTTCTTC. Translated: CASGIEGLYNEQFF. The entire variable domain, with the rest obtained from reference TRBV12-5 and TRBJ2-1, is as follows: DARVTQTPRHKVTEMGQEVTMRCQPILGHNTVFWYRQTMMQGLELLAYFRNRAPLDDSGMPKDRFSAEMPDATLATLKIQPSEPRDSAVYFCASGIEGLYNEQFFGPGTRLTVL.

Turning to this clonotype: This may be a read error, as it is one base from a much larger clone. The chain recombines TRBV5-1 with TRBJ2-7, with 8 positions matching TRBD2. Germline CDR1 is SGHRS and CDR2 is YFSETQ. V shed 6 bases, J shed 3 bases, and the junction held 8 bases outside the gene matches. The CDR3 has 14 residues. CDR3 bases: TGCGCCAGCATGTTAGCGGGGACCCTCTACGAGCAGTACTTC. Encoded protein: CASMLAGTLYEQYF.

About this clonotype itself: At one of its ends the junction is not consistent with the germline gene, which may arise from a read error. V is TRBV11-2 and J is TRBJ2-7; 8 bases are shared with TRBD1. Germline values: CDR1 SGHAT, CDR2 FQNNGV. This CDR3 spans 15 amino acids. The CDR3 is CANSYGTGSSYEQYF. CDR3 in DNA: TGTGCCAACAGCTATGGGACAGGATCATCCTACGAGCAATACTTC.

About this clonotype: This may be a read error: a much more frequent sequence differs by one nucleotide. This chain joins TRBV6-2 or TRBV6-3 and TRBJ2-4, with TRBD1 identical over 7 bases. This CDR3 region has 14 residues. Germline CDR1 MNHEY, CDR2 SVGEGT. V lost 7 bases, J lost 2 bases, and 5 bases stayed unmatched. CDR3: CASTSGQTKNIQYF. The CDR3 DNA follows: TGTGCCAGCACTTCGGGACAGACCAAAAACATTCAGTACTTC.

A remark on this clonotype: One junction end disagrees with the germline gene, perhaps due to a read error. The V gene is TRBV6-2 or TRBV6-3, the J gene TRBJ2-2; TRBD2 is a possible D gene (5 bases). CDR1 is MNHEY, CDR2 SVGEGT, per germline. This CDR3 has 14 amino acids. The CDR3 is CASSRPTNTGELSF. Written as DNA, the CDR3 is TGTGCCAGCAGTCGACCCACGAACACCGGGGAGCTGTCTTTT.

As regards this clonotype: A much more abundant neighbour one base away suggests this may be a read error. CDR3 sequence: CSVVLGVGNTIYF. For the CDR3, the DNA is TGCAGCGTGGTACTGGGGGTTGGAAACACCATATATTTT. This chain joins TRBV29-1 and TRBJ1-3, with a weak D call TRBD1 (5 bases). The CDR3 totals 13 residues. V was clipped by 6 bases and J by 3 bases, with 12 bases between them. From germline, CDR1 is SQVTM and CDR2 ANQGSEA.

This sequence joins TRBV4-3 and TRBJ2-1; 7 bases agree with TRBD1. The V gene end was trimmed by 3 bases and the J gene end by 5 bases; junction bases not matched to a gene: 25. Germline V gene sequence: CDR1 LGHNA, CDR2 YSLEER. CDR3 length: 21 residues. CDR3 amino acids: CASSQLGGIFGIGSYDNEQFF. CDR3 sequence (DNA): TGCGCCAGCAGCCAGTTAGGGGGCATCTTTGGGATCGGATCTTATGACAATGAGCAGTTCTTC.

In this sample, this clonotype turned up a few times. V and J are TRBV6-6 and TRBJ1-3; D is perhaps TRBD1 (5 bases). Germline CDR1 reads MNHNY; CDR2 reads SVGAGI (reference sequence). This CDR3 is built from 14 residues. V lost 5 bases, J lost 5 bases, and 13 bases lay in between. The CDR3 sequence is CASSTGHTRNTIYF. Here the CDR3 DNA reads TGTGCCAGCAGTACTGGACATACTAGAAACACCATATATTTT.

This clonotype was seen once. A much larger clone lies a single base off, so this may be a read error. The chain recombines TRBV5-5 with TRBJ2-7, with 9 positions matching TRBD1. The CDR3 contains 16 residues. The germline V gene has CDR1 SGHKS and CDR2 YYEKEE (reference sequence). The CDR3 coding sequence is TGTACCAGCAGAGAGGGACAGGGCAATCGAGCCTACGAGCAGTACTTC. This codes for CTSREGQGNRAYEQYF.

The chain has TRBV6-2 or TRBV6-3 and TRBJ2-1; 7 nucleotides line up with TRBD2. Germline lookup yields CDR1 MNHEY and CDR2 SVGEGT. J lost 5 bases, V lost 6 bases, and 10 bases had no gene match. The CDR3 is made up of 15 amino acids. CDR3 nucleotides: TGTGCCAGCAGGGAATACAGCGGGATGAACAATGAGCAGTTCTTC. This translates into CASREYSGMNNEQFF.

The rearrangement uses TRBV6-2 or TRBV6-3 and TRBJ2-3; D uncertain. This CDR3 spans 14 amino acids. Germline V gene data show CDR1 as MNHEY and CDR2 as SVGEGT. Trimming removed 4 bases from V and 0 bases from J, with 8 bases in between. The CDR3 region is CASSSSCSTDTQYF. CDR3 DNA: TGTGCCAGCAGTTCCAGCTGCAGCACAGATACGCAGTATTTT.

V usage is TRBV30 and J usage is TRBJ2-7; D unclear. The CDR3 is 14 amino acids. V lost 5 bases and J 3 bases, leaving 17 bases between the germline ends. CDR1 GTSNPN and CDR2 SVGIG come from the germline V gene (reference sequence). The DNA for the CDR3 is TGTGCCTGGGGAACAGTGCTGACCCGCTACGAGCAGTACTTC. It specifies CAWGTVLTRYEQYF.

This clonotype was picked up many times. One end of the junction is discordant with germline, which a read error may explain. This chain uses TRBV11-2 with TRBJ2-1; 9 bases are shared with TRBD2. The CDR3 consists of 15 residues. The germline V gene has CDR1 SGHAT and CDR2 FQNNGV. The CDR3 region is CASSSGIAGVYEQFF. In DNA, the CDR3 is TGTGCCAGTAGCTCGGGGATAGCGGGAGTCTATGAGCAGTTCTTC.

V gene TRBV6-8 combines with J gene TRBJ2-1, with 10 positions matching TRBD1. The length of the CDR3 is 14 residues. V gave up 10 bases and J gave up 4 bases; unmatched junction bases: 7. The germline CDR1 and CDR2 sequences are MNHGY and SAAAGT. The CDR3 loop is CANRTGGRYNEQFF. The CDR3 DNA sequence: TGTGCCAACAGGACAGGGGGAAGGTACAATGAGCAGTTCTTC.

This clonotype was observed at least ten times. The chain couples TRBV29-1 to TRBJ2-7; 7 bases are shared with TRBD1. The CDR3 is 14 amino acids. The germline V gene has CDR1 SQVTM and CDR2 ANQGSEA. The V segment lost 4 bases and the J segment 0 bases; nucleotides outside the gene matches: 6. The CDR3 protein is CSVGRDSFSYEQYF. DNA of the CDR3: TGCAGCGTTGGTCGGGACAGCTTCTCCTACGAGCAGTACTTC.

The rearrangement uses TRBV19 and TRBJ2-7, with unresolved D. Germline V lookup: CDR1 LNHDA, CDR2 SQIVND (reference sequence). V was trimmed by 2 bases and J by 3 bases, leaving 14 bases between them. This CDR3 has 15 residues. CDR3 sequence reads: CASSISTAPIYEQYF. CDR3 nucleotides: TGTGCCAGTAGTATATCAACAGCCCCGATCTACGAGCAGTACTTC.

The chain is built from TRBV10-2 and TRBJ1-3; TRBD1 might be the D (5 bases). With 7 bases removed from V and 2 bases from J, the gap between germline ends came to 12 bases. Germline CDR1 WSHSY, CDR2 SAAADI. The CDR3 extends over 14 amino acids. CDR3 sequence: CASKAQGTGNTIYF. CDR3 sequence (DNA): TGCGCCAGCAAAGCTCAGGGAACTGGAAACACCATATATTTT.

The chain links TRBV13 to TRBJ1-2, with a tentative D call TRBD1 (5 bases). V shed 1 base and J shed 6 bases, with 9 bases lying between them. The CDR3 totals 13 residues. Germline V gene data show CDR1 as PRHDT and CDR2 as FYEKMQ (reference sequence). CDR3 coding DNA: TGTGCCAGCAGCTTAGTCCAGGGAGATGGCTACACCTTC. This sequence encodes CASSLVQGDGYTF.

The chain couples TRBV10-2 to TRBJ2-1; 14 bases are shared with TRBD2. Per germline, CDR1 WSHSY and CDR2 SAAADI. The CDR3 sequence is 17 residues long. Trimming removed 5 bases from V and 0 bases from J; junction bases left unmatched: 3. In DNA, the CDR3 is TGCGCCAGCAGTAGACTAGCGGGAGGGAGCTCCTACAATGAGCAGTTCTTC. It yields the protein CASSRLAGGSSYNEQFF.

This sequence joins TRBV6-2 or TRBV6-3 and TRBJ2-7; D not certain. CDR1 is MNHEY and CDR2 is SVGEGT in the germline V gene. Between the trimmed V and J ends, which lost 2 bases and 3 bases, there was a span of 8 bases. CDR3 length: 13 residues. The CDR3 is CASSYEAFYEQYF. CDR3 DNA sequence: TGTGCCAGCAGTTACGAGGCGTTCTACGAGCAGTACTTC.